This is a list of T cell receptor beta chains from one sample in a study of blood T cell repertoires in COVID-19. Profiling relied on immunoSEQ multiplex PCR, and the TCRdb table lists in-frame clones only, not all of them. The sample has 120,000 or so clones; 74% are singletons. The sequenced sample consisted of peripheral blood. Receptor source: a man between 60 and 75 years old with acute or convalescent COVID-19. Both conserved end residues are part of each CDR3. Fields, in order: J gene, V gene, CDR3 protein.

>TRBJ1-2|TRBV11-2
CASSRQGNGYTF
>TRBJ2-3|TRBV7-9
CASSPGVDTQYF
>TRBJ2-7|TRBV7-3
CASSLTVSNYEQYF
>TRBJ1-1|TRBV24-1
CATSEDRGSKKSMNTEAFF
>TRBJ2-1|TRBV30
CAWSDSWTRPLYSYNEQFF
>TRBJ1-3|TRBV28
CASSPGKGGNTIYF
>TRBJ2-7|TRBV6-2/TRBV6-3
CASSYSPSTNEQYF
>TRBJ2-5|TRBV6-1
CASSEAGGKTQYF
>TRBJ2-2|TRBV18
CASSPPWDTSRELFF
>TRBJ1-4|TRBV19
CASSPWDRGEKLFF
>TRBJ1-2|TRBV3-1/TRBV3-2
CASSHRGQGGGYTF
>TRBJ1-2|TRBV30
CAWRLPADGVYGYTF
>TRBJ1-2|TRBV6-1
CASSEFRVANYGYTF
>TRBJ1-3|TRBV9
CASSALPGQGAWGNTIYF
>TRBJ2-6|TRBV19
CASSKQGLGPSGANVLTF
>TRBJ1-1|TRBV11-2
CASSLNLLSLTANTEAFF
>TRBJ1-6|TRBV7-9
CASSPPGQERNSPLHF
>TRBJ2-3|TRBV5-1
CASSSLAGEGGTDTQYF
>TRBJ1-5|TRBV30
CAWSNGGGGNQPQHF
>TRBJ2-5|TRBV12-2
CASRLARASGPNETQYF
>TRBJ2-3|TRBV3-1/TRBV3-2
CASSRTSGRASTDTQYF
>TRBJ1-6|TRBV27
CASRADRGNSPLHF
>TRBJ2-3|TRBV10-3
CAISEGTSADTQYF
>TRBJ1-1|TRBV5-1
CASSLEPGSEAFF
>TRBJ1-6|TRBV5-1
CASKALPTGQGKSPLHF
>TRBJ2-3|TRBV19
CASSMGGTTDTQYF
>TRBJ2-1|TRBV29-1
CSVPRQVRDNEQFF
>TRBJ2-3|TRBV5-1
CASSLVVSGSRTDTQYF
>TRBJ1-2|TRBV5-4
CASSFEGGYGYTF
>TRBJ1-2|TRBV5-1
CASSATGSNRGYTF
>TRBJ2-2|TRBV7-8
CASSLWSLKIGGGELFF
>TRBJ2-7|TRBV3-1/TRBV3-2
CASSQGWTGRSYEQYF
>TRBJ2-3|TRBV6-1
CASSELGGSTDTQYF
>TRBJ1-2|TRBV5-1
CASSPRGENYGYTF
>TRBJ1-1|TRBV29-1
CSAREGRGTEAFF
>TRBJ2-2|TRBV7-3
CASSSGGGEPTGELFF
>TRBJ2-3|TRBV7-2
CASSLAASGGAGDTQYF
>TRBJ2-3|TRBV14
CASSQPSGWAGDTQYF
>TRBJ1-6|TRBV3-1/TRBV3-2
CASSHGQGRGYSPLHF
>TRBJ2-2|TRBV28
CASRLGEGELFF
>TRBJ1-5|TRBV11-2
CASSLDGVNQPQHF
>TRBJ2-7|TRBV7-9
CASSLGLASYEQYF
>TRBJ2-2|TRBV5-1
CASSFVQTRTGELFF
>TRBJ2-7|TRBV9
CASSVDGTGAYEQYF
>TRBJ1-5|TRBV12-3/TRBV12-4
CASSLASNQPQHF
>TRBJ1-2|TRBV6-1
CASSEVPSNYGYTF
>TRBJ1-2|TRBV6-5
CASRSGGTGSYGYTF
>TRBJ1-5|TRBV19
CASSIEVTGFYSNQPQHF
>TRBJ2-1|TRBV9
CASSVVLSGGAMDEQFF
>TRBJ1-1|TRBV6-2/TRBV6-3
CASSPRQGGLQAFEAFF
>TRBJ1-1|TRBV2
CASSERQTRGEAFF
>TRBJ2-2|TRBV5-1
CASSLGPGAGELFF
>TRBJ1-1|TRBV7-2
CASSLSDPGVSNTEAFF